Detailed here is one T cell receptor beta chain. The sample belongs to a study of blood T cell repertoires in COVID-19. As for the study in general: Sample material is recorded as cDNA or gDNA derived from T cells, B-cell-depleted T cells, or PBMCs.

As processed by the authors: Reference gene primer amplification gave nucleated cell count estimates. Measured with immunoSEQ multiplex PCR; TCRdb has only the in-frame clones, and not every one. V, J and clone size were drawn from that table, and D and trimming were deduced from the DNA. Among approximately 350,000 clones listed, around 83% were seen once. V gave up 2 bases and J gave up 8 bases, with 7 bases separating them. The germline V gene has CDR1 SGHTA and CDR2 FQGNSA. The length of the CDR3 is 11 residues. The sequenced material came from peripheral blood. The TCR originated in a man in his thirties or forties with active or convalescent COVID-19. This chain connects TRBV7-2 to TRBJ2-7; D gene ambiguous. CDR3 bases: TGTGCCAGCAGCTTAATGTATCAGCAGTACTTC. It specifies CASSLMYQQYF.